Listed below are T cell receptor beta chains from one sample, sequenced in a study of identical twins. TCRdb re-called the 5' RACE reads through MiXCR, storing one row per CDR3 protein. Here the sample spans 700,000 to 950,000 distinct CDR3 sequences, about 12% being singletons. Another study also made use of these data, one on yellow fever vaccine responses in identical twins.

The specimen sequenced was PBMCs. Every receptor here comes from a woman aged 18-30 years in good health. Each CDR3 is given with its conserved first and last residue. The order of the fields is V gene, D gene, J gene, clone size, CDR3 protein, CDR3 DNA. A D gene is named only where the DNA matches it firmly. Some rows have no size entry. The others give once, few or many, or a class for an expanded clone.

TRBV28	-	TRBJ2-3	few	CASSLYTLAGTDTQYF	TGTGCCAGCAGTTTATACACATTGGCTGGCACAGATACGCAGTATTTT
TRBV27	-	TRBJ2-1	-	CASSFSGKLGEQFF	TGTGCCAGCAGTTTTAGTGGGAAACTCGGCGAGCAGTTCTTC
TRBV27	-	TRBJ2-3	-	CASSLMTDTDTQYF	TGTGCCAGCAGTTTAATGACAGACACAGATACGCAGTATTTT
TRBV20-1	-	TRBJ2-3	-	CSARDLRGSTDTQYF	TGCAGTGCTAGAGATTTGCGGGGCAGCACAGATACGCAGTATTTT
TRBV18	-	TRBJ2-5	-	CASSPPRGQPTPETQYF	TGTGCCAGCTCACCACCACGAGGACAGCCCACGCCGGAGACCCAGTACTTC
TRBV5-6	-	TRBJ1-1	-	CASSLDSRAWYSEAFF	TGTGCCAGCAGCTTGGATTCGCGGGCCTGGTACAGTGAAGCTTTCTTT
TRBV5-1	-	TRBJ2-7	few	CASSWGGDRYEQYF	TGCGCCAGCAGCTGGGGGGGCGACCGCTACGAGCAGTACTTC
TRBV7-3	-	TRBJ2-2	few	CASSLGPANTGELFF	TGTGCCAGCAGCTTAGGTCCAGCGAACACCGGGGAGCTGTTTTTT
TRBV4-1	-	TRBJ2-2	few	CASRHTSNTGELFF	TGCGCCAGCAGACACACCTCGAACACCGGGGAGCTGTTTTTT
TRBV27	-	TRBJ2-7	-	CASSFAGGPSYEQYF	TGTGCCAGCAGTTTCGCAGGAGGGCCCTCCTACGAGCAGTACTTC
TRBV7-9	TRBD2	TRBJ2-2	-	CASSQRASGNTGELFF	TGTGCCAGCAGCCAGCGGGCTAGCGGGAACACCGGGGAGCTGTTTTTT
TRBV12-3/TRBV12-4	-	TRBJ1-3	few	CASSYDRGNTIYF	TGTGCCAGCAGTTACGACAGAGGAAACACCATATATTTT
TRBV12-3/TRBV12-4	TRBD2	TRBJ2-3	few	CASRPGTSGPEDTQYF	TGTGCCAGCAGACCCGGGACTAGCGGACCGGAAGATACGCAGTATTTT
TRBV7-4	-	TRBJ2-4	few	CASNGDGAELAKNIQYF	TGTGCCAGCAACGGAGATGGGGCGGAGCTAGCCAAAAACATTCAGTACTTC
TRBV6-1	TRBD1	TRBJ1-6	-	CASSSGTGRSLGNSPLHF	TGTGCCAGCAGCTCCGGGACAGGGAGGTCTTTAGGGAATTCACCCCTCCACTTT
TRBV12-3/TRBV12-4	-	TRBJ2-5	many	CASSSLPKRSQETQYF	TGTGCCAGCAGTTCACTCCCCAAGCGGAGCCAAGAGACCCAGTACTTC
TRBV11-2	TRBD2	TRBJ2-1	many	CASSPRSGNYNEQFF	TGTGCCAGCAGCCCCCGTAGCGGGAATTACAATGAGCAGTTCTTC
TRBV12-3/TRBV12-4	-	TRBJ2-2	many	CASSGARFGELFF	TGTGCCAGCTCAGGGGCTCGGTTCGGGGAGCTGTTTTTT
TRBV29-1	-	TRBJ2-2	many	CSVAEGGTGELFF	TGCAGCGTTGCGGAAGGGGGGACCGGGGAGCTGTTTTTT
TRBV19	TRBD1	TRBJ1-1	-	CASSIQTGDTEAFF	TGTGCCAGTAGTATCCAGACAGGGGACACTGAAGCTTTCTTT
TRBV28	-	TRBJ2-7	-	CASSLGPRRYEQYF	TGTGCCAGCAGTTTAGGGCCGAGACGCTACGAGCAGTACTTC
TRBV3-1	-	TRBJ2-7	-	CASSQTAGVYEQYF	TGTGCCAGCAGCCAAACGGCAGGAGTCTACGAGCAGTACTTC
TRBV2	-	TRBJ2-7	few	CASSVEGSSYEQYF	TGTGCCAGCAGTGTGGAGGGCAGCTCCTACGAGCAGTACTTC
TRBV5-1	-	TRBJ2-1	few	CASSLEGSGYNEQFF	TGCGCCAGCAGCTTGGAAGGGTCGGGCTACAATGAGCAGTTCTTC
TRBV15	-	TRBJ2-3	few	CATSRPQGRGTDTQYF	TGTGCCACCAGCAGACCTCAGGGCCGGGGGACAGATACGCAGTATTTT
TRBV12-3/TRBV12-4	TRBD2	TRBJ2-1	-	CASSLGTSGRAVGEQFF	TGTGCCAGCAGTTTAGGGACTAGCGGGAGGGCCGTGGGTGAGCAGTTCTTC
TRBV3-1	TRBD2	TRBJ2-1	few	CASSPNGLAGNEQFF	TGTGCCAGCAGCCCAAACGGACTAGCAGGAAATGAGCAGTTCTTC
TRBV5-8	-	TRBJ2-7	many	CASSPALVYLYEQYF	TGTGCCAGCAGCCCGGCACTAGTCTACCTCTACGAGCAGTACTTC
TRBV7-9	TRBD2	TRBJ2-3	few	CASSPPHLSTSAELSDTQYF	TGTGCCAGCAGCCCCCCCCACCTTTCAACTAGCGCTGAGCTCTCAGATACGCAGTATTTT
TRBV20-1	-	TRBJ1-1	few	CSARDAAANTEAFF	TGCAGTGCTAGAGATGCGGCGGCGAACACTGAAGCTTTCTTT
TRBV5-1	-	TRBJ1-3	few	CASSSSGPSGNTIYF	TGCGCCAGCAGCTCATCCGGGCCTTCTGGAAACACCATATATTTT
TRBV4-1	TRBD2	TRBJ2-3	few	CASSQGTGGPSNTQYF	TGCGCCAGCAGCCAAGGCACGGGAGGGCCCTCGAATACGCAGTATTTT
TRBV9	-	TRBJ2-5	-	CASSVMGDQETQYF	TGTGCCAGCAGCGTAATGGGGGACCAAGAGACCCAGTACTTC
TRBV6-1	-	TRBJ2-7	few	CASSLTKRGDEQYF	TGTGCCAGCTCCCTAACGAAGAGGGGGGACGAGCAGTACTTC
TRBV20-1	-	TRBJ2-3	few	CSARDTFTDTQYF	TGCAGTGCTAGAGATACTTTCACAGATACGCAGTATTTT
TRBV7-8	-	TRBJ2-2	-	CASSLGRPELNTGELFF	TGTGCCAGCAGCTTAGGTCGACCAGAGTTAAACACCGGGGAGCTGTTTTTT
TRBV20-1	-	TRBJ1-6	few	CSAHDGRGDNSPLHF	TGCAGTGCTCACGATGGGAGGGGGGATAATTCACCCCTCCACTTT
TRBV3-1	-	TRBJ2-1	-	CASSQDGAITVEQFF	TGTGCCAGCAGCCAAGATGGGGCTATCACCGTCGAGCAGTTCTTC
TRBV5-1	TRBD2	TRBJ2-1	few	CASSRSSGRRSYNEQFF	TGCGCCAGCAGCCGCTCTAGCGGGAGAAGGTCCTACAATGAGCAGTTCTTC
TRBV6-5	-	TRBJ1-2	-	CASSYFGDSIYGYTF	TGTGCCAGCAGTTACTTTGGAGACAGTATCTATGGCTACACCTTC
TRBV10-3	-	TRBJ2-3	-	CAIGRGGRTDTQYF	TGTGCCATCGGCAGGGGGGGCCGCACAGATACGCAGTATTTT
TRBV3-1	TRBD1	TRBJ2-5	-	CASSPFDRGRGETQYF	TGTGCCAGCAGCCCGTTCGACAGGGGGAGGGGAGAGACCCAGTACTTC
TRBV6-4	TRBD2	TRBJ2-3	-	CASSDSSSGGADTQYF	TGTGCCAGCAGTGACTCTTCTAGCGGAGGGGCGGATACGCAGTATTTT
TRBV19	-	TRBJ2-1	-	CASSIRDTYNEQFF	TGTGCCAGTAGTATTCGTGACACCTACAATGAGCAGTTCTTC
TRBV20-1	TRBD2	TRBJ2-6	few	CSAREGTSGIGNVGANVLTF	TGCAGTGCTAGAGAAGGGACTAGCGGGATTGGTAACGTGGGGGCCAACGTCCTGACTTTC
TRBV9	-	TRBJ2-1	few	CASSPGGLYYNEQFF	TGTGCCAGCAGCCCAGGGGGACTATACTACAATGAGCAGTTCTTC
TRBV20-1	-	TRBJ2-2	few	CSAPGYASNTGELFF	TGCAGTGCTCCGGGGTACGCTTCGAACACCGGGGAGCTGTTTTTT
TRBV11-3	-	TRBJ2-1	-	CAHSLSSYNEQFF	TGTGCCCATAGCCTATCCTCCTACAATGAGCAGTTCTTC
TRBV11-1	-	TRBJ2-2	-	CASSPLGVATANTGELFF	TGTGCCAGCAGCCCATTAGGGGTGGCGACAGCGAACACCGGGGAGCTGTTTTTT
TRBV2	-	TRBJ2-3	-	CASSEELYQYF	TGTGCCAGCAGTGAAGAACTGTATCAGTATTTT